The present T cell receptor (beta chain) was sequenced within a study of OX40 agonist ivuxolimab in advanced cancers. Study outcomes and limitations: At 0.1-3.0 mg/kg, partial responders had clonal expansion among the lowest observed.

Concerning this clone itself: Antigen specificity is unknown.

TCRdb's table, derived via immunoSEQ multiplex PCR, lists solely in-frame clones and lacks some. The repertoire holds some 41,000 clones, with approximately 90% as singletons. A history of autoimmune disease or systemic immunosuppression excluded patients. Sampling times: baseline, cycle 4 day 1, cycle 7 day 1. The V end was cut by 1 base, the J end by 15 bases, with 19 bases between. The germline CDR1 and CDR2 sequences are LNHDA and SQIVND (reference sequence). The CDR3 is made up of 14 amino acids. The sample was CD4+ or CD8+ T cells sorted from blood, taken in a trial of the OX40 agonist ivuxolimab. The receptor comes from an adult with an advanced solid tumor such as melanoma, head and neck, liver or kidney cancer. This sequence joins TRBV19 and TRBJ2-1, with D tentatively TRBD2 (6 bases). The CDR3 DNA follows: TGTGCCAGTAGTATAGGGGCCCCCGCGGGGACCTCGTTCTTC. Translated, it gives CASSIGAPAGTSFF.